This T cell receptor beta chain was obtained from a study of technical replicates of blood from several donors. The protocol was immunoSEQ multiplex PCR, while the TCRdb copy is restricted to in-frame clones and leaves out a portion. The sample consists of 60,000 to 90,000 clones, about 95% of them appearing once. Germline-derived CDR1 and CDR2 are LGHNA and YNFKEQ. The V and J ends lost 1 base and 2 bases respectively, with 6 bases between them. The CDR3 loop spans 13 amino acids. This receptor was obtained from a human donor in good health. The specimen was T cells isolated from PBMCs. V and J are TRBV4-2 and TRBJ2-7, with a tentative D call TRBD2 (5 bases). CDR3: CASSQVGAYEQYF. As DNA, the CDR3 is TGTGCCAGCAGCCAAGTGGGAGCCTACGAGCAGTACTTC.